This TCR beta chain was obtained from a study of shared clonotypes between healthy human individuals. Study information: Three plates were used per donor for CD4 naive, three for CD4 memory, two for CD8 naive and one for CD8 memory. Study-level findings and limits: All-four-donor shared clonotypes had higher generation probabilities than non-shared clonotypes did. Rarefaction indicated that sorted-subset sequencing remained incomplete although depth was large. Naive subsets typically showed greater estimated richness than memory subsets.

This clone showed up many times. Its antigen is not identified. Other DNA variants within this sample encode the same CDR3. Method: immunoSEQ multiplex PCR; TCRdb's copy keeps in-frame clones and lacks some. The sample holds 950,000 to 1,100,000 clones, about 80% seen once. Between the trimmed V and J ends, which lost 7 bases and 0 bases, there was a span of 9 bases. This CDR3 is built from 12 residues. CDR1 is SQVTM, CDR2 ANQGSEA, per germline. The origin of this receptor is a man between 18 and 35 years old in good health. Some clones in this sample may be carry-over from other donors' samples. The V call is TRBV29-1, the J call TRBJ2-5; D call uncertain. Sequenced: memory CD4+ T cells from PBMCs. Sample subset: CD45RA-negative fraction. CDR3 in amino acids: CSAGEYQETQYF. The DNA of the CDR3 is TGCAGCGCAGGAGAGTACCAAGAGACCCAGTACTTC.